These T cell receptor beta chains were read from a single sample in a study of T cell repertoires in cytomegalovirus infection. Using its own MiXCR run on the reads, TCRdb lists one record per CDR3 protein. The top ten hold around 25% of the sample, which has fewer than 550,000 distinct CDR3 sequences, 16% seen once. The specimen was CD8+ T cells from PBMCs. These TCRs come from a human donor in good health (CMV status not recorded). Some clones in this sample may be carry-over from other donors' samples. CDR3s include the opening cysteine and the closing phenylalanine or tryptophan. A D gene is named only where the DNA matches it firmly. Not all rows give a size; the values are once, few, many and, for expanded clones, a class.

CDR3aa,CDR3nt,j_gene,d_gene,abundance,v_gene
CASSPHRPILGGYTF,TGTGCCAGCAGCCCGCACCGGCCCATTCTCGGGGGCTACACCTTC,TRBJ1-2,.,many,TRBV7-9
CASSLAIHYEQYF,TGTGCCAGCAGCTTGGCCATCCACTACGAGCAGTACTTC,TRBJ2-7,.,many,TRBV5-6
CASSYPGHCSIF,TGTGCCAGCAGTTATCCGGGACATTGCAGTATCTTC,TRBJ2-1,.,.,TRBV27
CASGTSGNVQYF,TGTGCCAGCGGGACTAGCGGGAACGTTCAGTACTTC,TRBJ2-4,TRBD2,.,TRBV7-2
CASSLAYDGSGTQYF,TGTGCCAGCAGCTTAGCGTACGACGGCTCAGGAACCCAGTACTTC,TRBJ2-5,.,many,TRBV7-9
CSASDRAYNEQFF,TGCAGTGCCTCGGACAGGGCTTACAATGAGCAGTTCTTC,TRBJ2-1,TRBD1,.,TRBV20-1
CASSTKLAGGRDTQYF,TGTGCCAGCAGTACTAAACTAGCGGGAGGGCGAGATACGCAGTATTTT,TRBJ2-3,TRBD2,many,TRBV28
CASSTPHGYTF,TGTGCCAGCAGCACCCCTCATGGCTACACCTTC,TRBJ1-2,.,many,TRBV7-9
CASSQGASGLDEQFF,TGCGCCAGCAGCCAAGGTGCTAGCGGCCTCGATGAGCAGTTCTTC,TRBJ2-1,TRBD2,many,TRBV4-1
CASSPLHGGIANYGYTF,TGTGCCAGCAGCCCCCTTCACGGGGGTATCGCTAACTATGGCTACACCTTC,TRBJ1-2,.,.,TRBV14
CASSDLRTGNTEAFF,TGTGCCAGCAGTGACCTACGGACAGGGAACACTGAAGCTTTCTTT,TRBJ1-1,TRBD1,many,TRBV6-1
CARQSESSYNEQFF,TGTGCCCGACAATCAGAGAGCTCCTACAATGAGCAGTTCTTC,TRBJ2-1,.,.,TRBV2
CASSVDREGWQPQHF,TGTGCCAGTAGTGTGGACAGGGAAGGATGGCAGCCCCAGCATTTT,TRBJ1-5,TRBD1,.,TRBV19
CASSQFRTDYGYTF,TGTGCCAGCAGCCAATTCCGGACAGACTATGGCTACACCTTC,TRBJ1-2,.,few,TRBV14
CAISEPTGDIGETQYF,TGTGCCATCAGTGAGCCGACAGGGGATATTGGGGAGACCCAGTACTTC,TRBJ2-5,TRBD1,.,TRBV10-3
CASSQDRGETQYF,TGTGCCAGCAGCCAAGACCGGGGGGAGACCCAGTACTTC,TRBJ2-5,.,.,TRBV4-2
CASSQPGTGNGQETQYF,TGTGCCAGCAGCCAACCCGGGACAGGGAATGGCCAAGAGACCCAGTACTTC,TRBJ2-5,TRBD1,many,TRBV4-2
CASSLVRGLFNTEAFF,TGTGCCAGCAGCTTGGTACGGGGGCTTTTTAACACTGAAGCTTTCTTT,TRBJ1-1,.,.,TRBV5-6
CSVEGHLEAEAFF,TGCAGCGTTGAAGGACATCTGGAGGCTGAAGCTTTCTTT,TRBJ1-1,.,few,TRBV29-1
CASSLSPAGNQPQHF,TGTGCCAGCAGTCTCTCCCCCGCGGGCAATCAGCCCCAGCATTTT,TRBJ1-5,.,few,TRBV27
CSVAGRVQETQYF,TGCAGCGTAGCGGGCCGCGTCCAAGAGACCCAGTACTTC,TRBJ2-5,.,.,TRBV29-1
CASSQGQDSYEQYF,TGTGCCAGCAGCCAGGGGCAGGACTCCTACGAGCAGTACTTC,TRBJ2-7,.,many,TRBV7-6
CASSFSGKIYEQYF,TGTGCCAGCAGCTTTAGCGGGAAGATCTACGAGCAGTACTTC,TRBJ2-7,TRBD2,few,TRBV28
CAISDGGGTDTQYF,TGTGCCATCAGTGACGGGGGCGGCACAGATACGCAGTATTTT,TRBJ2-3,.,.,TRBV10-3
CASSPPAREGDEQFF,TGCGCCAGCAGCCCCCCTGCGCGGGAGGGGGATGAGCAGTTCTTC,TRBJ2-1,TRBD2,.,TRBV5-1
CASSEEAGVPYNEQFF,TGTGCCAGCAGCGAAGAAGCGGGAGTCCCCTACAATGAGCAGTTCTTC,TRBJ2-1,TRBD2,.,TRBV9
CASSLSLAGVNTGELFF,TGTGCCAGCAGTTTATCCCTAGCGGGGGTTAACACCGGGGAGCTGTTTTTT,TRBJ2-2,TRBD2,.,TRBV28
CASSVGASNTYNEQFF,TGTGCCAGCAGCGTAGGTGCGTCCAATACCTACAATGAGCAGTTCTTC,TRBJ2-1,.,.,TRBV9
CASSVSSGSPTDTQYF,TGTGCCAGCAGCGTTTCTAGCGGGAGCCCTACAGATACGCAGTATTTT,TRBJ2-3,TRBD2,few,TRBV9
CASSLGSGVREQYF,TGTGCCAGCAGTTTAGGTAGCGGGGTTCGCGAGCAGTACTTC,TRBJ2-7,TRBD2,few,TRBV27
CASSLGQVLTEAFF,TGTGCCAGCAGCCTCGGACAGGTTCTCACTGAAGCTTTCTTT,TRBJ1-1,TRBD1,many,TRBV13
CASSLYNQLGEKLFF,TGTGCCAGCAGCTTATATAACCAATTGGGTGAAAAACTGTTTTTT,TRBJ1-4,.,many,TRBV7-9
CASSGQGRGEKLFF,TGTGCCTCTTCCGGGCAGGGACGAGGTGAAAAACTGTTTTTT,TRBJ1-4,.,few,TRBV9
CASSLEGVLSNTQYF,TGTGCCAGCAGCTTAGAAGGCGTCCTCTCAAATACGCAGTATTTT,TRBJ2-3,.,many,TRBV7-2
CASSYGSRGARSNYGYTF,TGTGCCAGCAGTTACGGAAGTCGAGGGGCGCGTTCTAACTATGGCTACACCTTC,TRBJ1-2,.,many,TRBV6-5
CAIRGGSGSYNEQFF,TGTGCCATCAGGGGGGGTAGTGGGTCCTACAATGAGCAGTTCTTC,TRBJ2-1,.,few,TRBV10-3
CASSYGVARGSTEAFF,TGTGCCAGCAGCTATGGGGTGGCCAGGGGAAGTACTGAAGCTTTCTTT,TRBJ1-1,.,many,TRBV5-5
CASSLGSGQETQYF,TGTGCCAGCAGCTTAGGGTCAGGCCAAGAGACCCAGTACTTC,TRBJ2-5,.,many,TRBV11-2
CASSLVGDRGSDEQFF,TGTGCCAGCAGCTTAGTAGGGGACAGGGGTAGTGATGAGCAGTTCTTC,TRBJ2-1,TRBD1,many,TRBV7-6
CASKMRLAGVNEQFF,TGTGCCAGTAAGATGAGACTAGCGGGAGTCAATGAGCAGTTCTTC,TRBJ2-1,TRBD2,.,TRBV19
CASSLQGLNTEAFF,TGTGCCAGCAGTTTACAGGGGCTCAACACTGAAGCTTTCTTT,TRBJ1-1,.,many,TRBV12-3/TRBV12-4
CASSLTGLAEVGNTIYF,TGTGCCAGCAGTTTAACAGGCTTGGCCGAGGTTGGAAACACCATATATTTT,TRBJ1-3,.,many,TRBV12-3/TRBV12-4
CASSLNSHYGYTF,TGTGCCAGCAGCTTGAATAGCCACTATGGCTACACCTTC,TRBJ1-2,.,.,TRBV5-8